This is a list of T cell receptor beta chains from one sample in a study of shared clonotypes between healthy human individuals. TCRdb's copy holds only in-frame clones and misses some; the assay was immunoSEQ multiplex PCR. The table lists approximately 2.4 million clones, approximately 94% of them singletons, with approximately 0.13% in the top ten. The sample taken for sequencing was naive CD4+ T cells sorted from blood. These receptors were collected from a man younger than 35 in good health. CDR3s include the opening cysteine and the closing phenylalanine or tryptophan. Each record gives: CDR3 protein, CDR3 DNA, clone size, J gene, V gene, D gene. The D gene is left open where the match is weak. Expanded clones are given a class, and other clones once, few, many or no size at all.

CASSSAAVDNEQYF	TGTGCCAGCAGTTCGGCGGCGGTTGACAACGAGCAGTACTTC	NA	TRBJ2-7	TRBV6-5	NA
CASSGLAGGTDTQYF	TGCGCCAGCAGTGGACTAGCGGGAGGCACAGATACGCAGTATTTT	NA	TRBJ2-3	TRBV10-2	TRBD2
CASSLGRTIYGYTF	TGTGCCAGCAGCCTAGGGCGCACAATCTATGGCTACACCTTC	few	TRBJ1-2	TRBV7-2	NA
CARGGGPFNEQFF	TGTGCCCGGGGGGGAGGGCCCTTCAATGAGCAGTTCTTC	NA	TRBJ2-1	TRBV30	TRBD2
CASRDVRQGATGELFF	TGTGCAAGTCGAGATGTAAGACAGGGTGCGACCGGGGAGCTGTTTTTT	NA	TRBJ2-2	TRBV12-2	NA
CASSTESTTQYF	TGTGCCAGCAGTACCGAATCCACGACCCAGTACTTC	NA	TRBJ2-5	TRBV25-1	NA
CASSWGDRENEKLFF	TGTGCCAGCAGCTGGGGGGACAGAGAAAATGAAAAACTGTTTTTT	NA	TRBJ1-4	TRBV7-9	TRBD1
CASRDTATNEKLFF	TGTGCCAGCAGGGACACCGCAACTAATGAAAAACTGTTTTTT	once	TRBJ1-4	TRBV6-1	NA
CASSVNIQETQYF	TGTGCCAGCAGTGTGAACATCCAAGAGACCCAGTACTTC	NA	TRBJ2-5	TRBV2	NA
CASSKVGGRYEQYF	TGTGCCAGCAGCAAAGTAGGGGGGAGGTACGAGCAGTACTTC	NA	TRBJ2-7	TRBV21-1	NA
CAIRETSGPQDYGYTF	TGTGCCATCAGGGAGACTTCAGGGCCTCAGGACTATGGCTACACCTTC	NA	TRBJ1-2	TRBV10-3	NA
CASSVRGTDTQYF	TGTGCCAGCAGCGTAAGGGGCACAGATACGCAGTATTTT	NA	TRBJ2-3	TRBV9	NA
CASSYGGGTDTQYF	TGTGCCAGCAGCTACGGGGGTGGGACAGATACGCAGTATTTT	NA	TRBJ2-3	TRBV7-9	NA
CASSYSNRGGNTIYF	TGTGCCAGCAGTTACTCGAACAGGGGTGGAAACACCATATATTTT	once	TRBJ1-3	TRBV6-5	TRBD1
CASSDSLNPANQPQHF	TGTGCCAGCAGTGACTCGTTAAACCCCGCCAATCAGCCCCAGCATTTT	NA	TRBJ1-5	TRBV6-4	NA
CASSPTGGNYGYTF	TGTGCCAGCAGTCCAACCGGGGGTAACTATGGCTACACCTTC	NA	TRBJ1-2	TRBV6-4	NA
CASSTTGGSEKLFF	TGTGCCAGCAGTACAACAGGGGGCAGTGAAAAACTGTTTTTT	NA	TRBJ1-4	TRBV6-5	TRBD1
CAWSSDYGYTF	TGTGCCTGGAGTAGTGACTATGGCTACACCTTC	NA	TRBJ1-2	TRBV30	NA
CASTQGQPNQPQHF	TGTGCCAGCACCCAGGGACAGCCCAATCAGCCCCAGCATTTT	NA	TRBJ1-5	TRBV7-9	TRBD1
CASGLAGGPGGGELFF	TGTGCCTCGGGACTAGCGGGAGGGCCCGGAGGCGGGGAGCTGTTTTTT	NA	TRBJ2-2	TRBV30	TRBD2